The next 13 T cell receptor beta chains were all read from a single sample in a study of blood T cell repertoires in COVID-19 (dated by TCRdb to about 2020). Library preparation was by the immunoSEQ multiplex PCR assay. What TCRdb holds here is the immuneACCESS table cut down to in-frame rearrangements. Part of the clones is not present; checked against another copy, under half of the missing clones reflect an unresolved V gene, and the others are unexplained. The sample data list roughly 5,500 clones, and about 90% of these were observed just once. About 48% of the sample lies in the top ten. The material sequenced was peripheral blood. The receptors here all came from a human donor in a cohort sampled during active COVID-19.

This chain links TRBV24-1 with TRBJ2-3, with 8 bases matching TRBD1. The V segment lost 4 bases and the J segment 1 base; nucleotides outside the gene matches: 12. CDR1 and CDR2 (germline): KGHDR, SFDVKD. The CDR3 sequence is 18 residues long. CDR3 in DNA: TGTGCCACCAGTGACCCCGACAGGGGCCTAGGGGGCACAGATACGCAGTATTTT. Translation gives CATSDPDRGLGGTDTQYF.

V is TRBV27 and J is TRBJ2-5; unclear D gene. Germline CDR1 and CDR2: MNHEY and SMNVEV (reference sequence). With 7 bases removed from V and 2 bases from J, the gap between germline ends came to 8 bases. This CDR3 comprises 12 residues. Here the CDR3 DNA reads TGTGCCAGCACCTCCCCGCAAGAGACCCAGTACTTC. Protein product: CASTSPQETQYF.

The V and J genes are TRBV7-8 and TRBJ1-5, with D possibly matching TRBD1 (6 bases). CDR3 length: 17 amino acids. The V end lost 0 bases, the J end lost 0 bases, and 12 bases lay between the germline ends. CDR1 SGHVS and CDR2 FQNEAQ come from the germline V gene. The DNA for the CDR3 is TGTGCCAGCAGCTTAGCCTACGACAGGTATAGCAATCAGCCCCAGCATTTT. Amino acids: CASSLAYDRYSNQPQHF.

The chain carries TRBV3-1 (or the pseudogene TRBV3-2) and TRBJ2-7; 8 bases are a match to TRBD2. The CDR3 has 15 residues. V was clipped by 1 base and J by 4 bases; unmatched bases: 6. Germline CDR1 reads LGHDT; CDR2 reads YNNKEL (reference sequence). The CDR3, as DNA: TGTGCCAGCAGCCAAGGCACGGGAGGGCCGTACGAGCAGTACTTC. This translates into CASSQGTGGPYEQYF.

The J gene is TRBJ2-2, the V gene TRBV6-2 or TRBV6-3; D remains ambiguous. CDR3 length equals 15 residues. V dropped 4 bases and J dropped 2 bases, with 11 bases sitting between them. Germline V gene data show CDR1 as MNHEY and CDR2 as SVGEGT. CDR3: CASSLIGDNTGELFF. The CDR3 DNA reads TGTGCCAGCAGTTTAATCGGTGATAACACCGGGGAGCTGTTTTTT.

This sequence joins TRBV4-3 and TRBJ2-3, with a possible D match to TRBD2 (6 bases). The CDR3 sequence is 15 residues long. The V and J ends lost 1 base and 8 bases respectively, with 16 bases between them. CDR1 LGHNA and CDR2 YSLEER come from the germline V gene. The CDR3 nucleotides are TGCGCCAGCAGCCAAGTAGGCGGGAATGGAGCTACGCAGTATTTT. This gives the protein CASSQVGGNGATQYF.

The J gene is TRBJ2-7, the V gene TRBV28, with TRBD1 matching over 9 bases. Germline CDR1 and CDR2: MDHEN and SYDVKM. This CDR3 comprises 15 residues. V dropped 5 bases and J dropped 6; count of bases not matched to a gene: 11. This chain's CDR3 is CASSKPGQGICEQYF. CDR3 nucleotides: TGTGCCAGCAGTAAGCCGGGACAGGGTATCTGCGAGCAGTACTTC.

The chain links TRBV3-1 (or the pseudogene TRBV3-2) to TRBJ2-5; 13 positions match TRBD2. V gave up 4 bases and J gave up 1 base; unmatched junction bases: 3. The CDR3 sequence is 16 residues long. Germline V CDR1 and CDR2: LGHDT, YNNKEL (reference sequence). The CDR3 DNA is TGTGCCAGCAGCCGACGGACTAGCGGGAGCCAAGAGACCCAGTACTTC. This encodes CASSRRTSGSQETQYF.

The CDR3 loop is CASSSQGYTEAFF. DNA for the CDR3: TGTGCCAGCTCATCTCAGGGATACACTGAAGCTTTCTTT. This chain connects TRBV18 to TRBJ1-1; weak D call: TRBD1 (5 bases). In germline, CDR1 is KGHSH, CDR2 LQKENI. This CDR3 has 13 residues. V shed 5 bases and J shed 3 bases, with 10 bases lying between them.

As DNA, the CDR3 is TGTGCCATCAGTCCTAGCGGAGTGGGGGTCACCGGGGAGCTGTTTTTT. Its protein product is CAISPSGVGVTGELFF. The rearrangement links TRBV10-3 to TRBJ2-2; 7 bases are a match to TRBD2. Germline assignment: CDR1 ENHRY and CDR2 SYGVKD. The length of the CDR3 is 16 residues. J was trimmed by 4 bases and V by 5 bases; bases with no gene match: 10.

This chain joins TRBV6-5 and TRBJ1-1; possible D gene TRBD1, 5 bases. V gave up 5 bases and J gave up 0 bases, with 7 bases separating them. The CDR3 consists of 13 residues. Germline loops: CDR1 MNHEY, CDR2 SVGAGI. This CDR3 reads CASSTQVNTEAFF. The CDR3 region has the DNA TGTGCCAGCAGTACACAGGTGAACACTGAAGCTTTCTTT.

The gene calls are TRBV6-5 and TRBJ1-1, with a tentative D call TRBD1 (6 bases). CDR1 is MNHEY, CDR2 SVGAGI, per germline. The CDR3 is 15 residues long. V dropped 5 bases and J dropped 5 bases, with 18 bases sitting between them. CDR3 bases: TGTGCCAGCAGTCCAGAGGGAGGGGGATGGACTGAAGCTTTCTTT. This gives the protein CASSPEGGGWTEAFF.

The chain recombines TRBV30 with TRBJ2-1; 10 bases line up with TRBD1. The CDR3 spans 13 residues. Germline loops: CDR1 GTSNPN, CDR2 SVGIG (reference sequence). V lost 5 bases, J lost 7 bases, and 5 bases stayed unmatched. In nucleotides, the CDR3 is TGTGCCTGGGGGACAGGGGTTTTGAATGAGCAGTTCTTC. Amino acid sequence: CAWGTGVLNEQFF.